Each of the 14 T cell receptor beta chains below was sequenced from the same sample in a study of blood T cell repertoires in COVID-19 (dated by TCRdb to about 2020). The library was generated by the immunoSEQ multiplex PCR assay. TCRdb provides this immuneACCESS table in a form limited to in-frame rearrangements. Some clones are lacking; in checked studies, under half of them reflect an unresolved V gene, and why the rest are absent is not known. This sample comprises about 150,000 clones, approximately 82% of them detected only once. The ten largest make up 15% of the sample. Sample: peripheral blood. All receptors come from a human donor with acute or convalescent COVID-19. The donor label of this sample is uncertain.

V and J are TRBV2 and TRBJ1-5, with D perhaps matching TRBD1 (5 bases). CDR3 length: 15 residues. With 7 bases removed from V and 0 bases from J, the gap between germline ends came to 13 bases. Germline CDR1 and CDR2: SNHLY and FYNNEI. The CDR3 here is CASTVGGGSNQPQHF. The CDR3 nucleotides are TGTGCCAGCACCGTGGGGGGGGGTAGCAATCAGCCCCAGCATTTT.

This rearrangement joins TRBV5-1 to TRBJ1-2; 7 bases are shared with TRBD1. This CDR3 has 13 amino acids. V dropped 4 bases and J dropped 10; count of bases not matched to a gene: 10. Germline V gene data show CDR1 as SGHRS and CDR2 as YFSETQ. CDR3 loop: CASSEGQPTSYTF. In DNA form, the CDR3 reads TGCGCCAGCAGCGAGGGACAGCCAACCTCCTACACCTTC.

V usage is TRBV19 and J usage is TRBJ1-3; D is uncertain. The CDR3 is 16 amino acids. Germline-derived CDR1 and CDR2 are LNHDA and SQIVND (reference sequence). Trimming pared 9 bases from V and 0 bases from J, leaving 18 bases between. CDR3 nucleotides: TGTGCCAGCTATGGCGGCCGCACCAACTCTGGAAACACCATATATTTT. It is translated as CASYGGRTNSGNTIYF.

This rearrangement joins TRBV6-6 to TRBJ1-1; D remains ambiguous. Germline CDR1 MNHNY, CDR2 SVGAGI (reference sequence). There are 14 residues in the CDR3. The V and J ends lost 2 bases and 3 bases respectively, with 10 bases between them. CDR3: CASSYAARDTEAFF. DNA of the CDR3: TGTGCCAGCAGTTACGCGGCCCGGGACACTGAAGCTTTCTTT.

The genes are TRBV30 and TRBJ1-3; D unresolved. In germline, CDR1 is GTSNPN, CDR2 SVGIG (reference sequence). The CDR3 consists of 17 residues. The ends were cut back, 1 base at V and 0 bases at J, with 16 bases in the middle. CDR3 protein: CAWSGRNSLSSGNTIYF. The CDR3 bases are TGTGCCTGGAGTGGCCGGAACAGCTTATCCTCTGGAAACACCATATATTTT.

The rearrangement links TRBV11-2 to TRBJ1-1; D uncertain. Trimming took 1 base from V and 5 from J, leaving 11 bases between them. The CDR3 spans 14 residues. Looked up from germline, CDR1 is SGHAT and CDR2 is FQNNGV. CDR3 sequence (DNA): TGTGCCAGCAGCTTAGCTGCCCGCGGGACTGAAGCTTTCTTT. This codes for CASSLAARGTEAFF.

The chain joins TRBV7-2 to TRBJ1-1; 9 bases are a match to TRBD1. The CDR3 covers 16 residues. Germline-derived CDR1 and CDR2 are SGHTA and FQGNSA. The V and J ends lost 4 bases and 1 base, in that order; junction bases with no gene match: 7. The CDR3 nucleotides read TGTGCCAGCAGCTCTCCCGGGACAGGGAGGAACACTGAAGCTTTCTTT. Translated, it gives CASSSPGTGRNTEAFF.

The chain recombines TRBV6-5 with TRBJ1-2; D unresolved. The V end was cut by 2 bases, the J end by 5 bases, with 9 bases between. The CDR3 has 13 amino acids. From germline, CDR1 is MNHEY and CDR2 SVGAGI. CDR3 sequence: CASSYAGTYGYTF. CDR3 bases: TGTGCCAGCAGTTACGCGGGTACTTATGGCTACACCTTC.

The rearrangement links TRBV2 to TRBJ2-1; 7 bases align to TRBD2. Germline trimming cut 3 bases from V and 9 bases from J; bases unmatched to any gene: 14. This CDR3 has 16 residues. The germline V gene has CDR1 SNHLY and CDR2 FYNNEI. The CDR3 region has the DNA TGTGCCAGCAGTGAGATGGCTAGCGGCGGTAAGATTGAGCAGTTCTTC. The encoded protein is CASSEMASGGKIEQFF.

CDR3 loop: CASSANRDSRTDTQYF. The CDR3, as DNA: TGTGCCAGCAGCGCAAACCGGGACAGCCGCACAGATACGCAGTATTTT. The chain recombines TRBV11-3 with TRBJ2-3, with 7 positions matching TRBD1. Germline CDR1 reads SGHNT; CDR2 reads YENEEA. There are 16 residues in the CDR3. The junction had 9 bases not matched to a gene; V was cut back by 5 bases and J by 1 base.

The J gene is TRBJ1-1, the V gene TRBV18, with D uncertain. The CDR3 sequence is 14 residues long. The V gene's germline CDR1 is KGHSH and CDR2 LQKENI. The V end was cut by 0 bases, the J end by 5 bases, with 10 bases between. In nucleotides, the CDR3 is TGTGCCAGCTCACCACCGTCTTCAGAAACTGAAGCTTTCTTT. Protein sequence: CASSPPSSETEAFF. Using reference TRBV18 and TRBJ1-1 for the parts outside the CDR3, the full variable domain is NAGVMQNPRHLVRRRGQEARLRCSPMKGHSHVYWYRQLPEEGLKFMVYLQKENIIDESGMPKERFSAEFPKEGPSILRIQQVVRGDSAAYFCASSPPSSETEAFFGQGTRLTVV.

This clone has just one count. The chain combines TRBV5-1 with TRBJ1-1, with TRBD1 matching over 7 bases. The V and J ends lost 6 bases and 4 bases, in that order; junction bases with no gene match: 6. The germline V gene encodes CDR1 SGHRS and CDR2 YFSETQ. The CDR3 has 13 amino acids. The CDR3 DNA reads as TGCGCCAGCAAGGGGGCGCCGGGCACTGAAGCTTTCTTT. Its translation: CASKGAPGTEAFF. The full variable domain, completed using reference TRBV5-1 and TRBJ1-1, is KAGVTQTPRYLIKTRGQQVTLSCSPISGHRSVSWYQQTPGQGLQFLFEYFSETQRNKGNFPGRFSGRQFSNSRSEMNVSTLELGDSALYLCASKGAPGTEAFFGQGTRLTVV.

The chain carries TRBV5-1 and TRBJ2-1; D unclear. The germline gives CDR1 SGHRS, CDR2 YFSETQ. Between the trimmed V and J ends, which lost 0 bases and 0 bases, there was a span of 7 bases. The CDR3 has 15 residues. Here the CDR3 reads CASSLGQSSYNEQFF. CDR3 nucleotides: TGCGCCAGCAGCTTGGGACAAAGCTCCTACAATGAGCAGTTCTTC.

This chain joins TRBV5-4 and TRBJ2-5; D gene ambiguous. V was cut by 0 bases and J by 5 bases, with 5 bases left in between. Germline values: CDR1 SGHNT, CDR2 YYREEE (reference sequence). CDR3 length: 12 amino acids. CDR3 sequence: CASSLDLETQYF. The CDR3 region has the DNA TGTGCCAGCAGCTTGGATCTGGAGACCCAGTACTTC.